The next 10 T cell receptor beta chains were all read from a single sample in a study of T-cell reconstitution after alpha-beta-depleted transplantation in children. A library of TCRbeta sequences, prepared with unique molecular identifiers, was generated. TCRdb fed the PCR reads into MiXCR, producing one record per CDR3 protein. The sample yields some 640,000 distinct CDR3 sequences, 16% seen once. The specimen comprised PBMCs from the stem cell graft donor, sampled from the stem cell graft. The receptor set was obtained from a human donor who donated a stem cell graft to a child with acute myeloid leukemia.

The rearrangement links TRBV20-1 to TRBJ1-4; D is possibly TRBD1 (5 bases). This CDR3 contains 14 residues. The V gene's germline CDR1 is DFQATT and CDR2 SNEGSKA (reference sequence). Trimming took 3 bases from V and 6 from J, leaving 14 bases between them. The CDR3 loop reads CSASGGGIYEKLFF. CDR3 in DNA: TGCAGTGCTAGTGGCGGGGGAATTTATGAAAAACTGTTTTTT.

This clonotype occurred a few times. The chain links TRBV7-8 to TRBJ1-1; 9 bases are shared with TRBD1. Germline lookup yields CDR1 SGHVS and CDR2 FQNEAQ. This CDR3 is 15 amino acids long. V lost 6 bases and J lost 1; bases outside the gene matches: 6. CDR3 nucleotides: TGTGCCAGCAGGATCGAACAGGGGGCGAACACTGAAGCTTTCTTT. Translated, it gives CASRIEQGANTEAFF.

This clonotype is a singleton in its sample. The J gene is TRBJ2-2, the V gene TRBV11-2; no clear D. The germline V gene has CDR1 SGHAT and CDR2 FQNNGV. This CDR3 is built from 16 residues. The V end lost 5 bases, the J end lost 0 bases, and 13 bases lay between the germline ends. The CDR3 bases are TGTGCCAGCAGCCCAAGAGGCAGATCGAACACCGGGGAGCTGTTTTTT. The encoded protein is CASSPRGRSNTGELFF.

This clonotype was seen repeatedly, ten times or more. CDR3 in DNA: TGTGCCAGCAGCTTAGAGGGTCTAGCGGGGCGCGAGCAGTACTTC. Protein product: CASSLEGLAGREQYF. V is TRBV7-2 and J is TRBJ2-7; 9 bases agree with TRBD2. V trimming: 1 base; J trimming: 6 bases; junction bases outside the gene matches: 7. The CDR3 length is 15 residues. Germline V gives CDR1 SGHTA, CDR2 FQGNSA.

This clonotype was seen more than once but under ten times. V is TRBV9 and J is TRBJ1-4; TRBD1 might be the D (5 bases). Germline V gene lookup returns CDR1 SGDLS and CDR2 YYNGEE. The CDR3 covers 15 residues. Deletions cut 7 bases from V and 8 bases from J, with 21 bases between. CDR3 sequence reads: CASAREGGGGEKLFF. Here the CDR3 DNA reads TGTGCCAGCGCCCGCGAGGGAGGTGGGGGAGAAAAACTGTTTTTT.

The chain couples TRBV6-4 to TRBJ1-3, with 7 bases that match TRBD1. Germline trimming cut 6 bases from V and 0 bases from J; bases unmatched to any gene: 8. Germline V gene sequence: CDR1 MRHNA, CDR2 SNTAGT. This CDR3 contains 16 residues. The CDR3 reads CASSLGTVVSGNTIYF. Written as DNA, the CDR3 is TGTGCCAGCAGCCTCGGGACAGTAGTCTCTGGAAACACCATATATTTT.

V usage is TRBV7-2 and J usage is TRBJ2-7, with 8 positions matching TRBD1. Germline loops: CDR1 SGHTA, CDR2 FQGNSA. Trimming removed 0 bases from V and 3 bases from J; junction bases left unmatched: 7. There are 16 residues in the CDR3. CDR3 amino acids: CASSLAPTGGIYEQYF. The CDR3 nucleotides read TGTGCCAGCAGCTTAGCCCCAACAGGGGGAATCTACGAGCAGTACTTC.

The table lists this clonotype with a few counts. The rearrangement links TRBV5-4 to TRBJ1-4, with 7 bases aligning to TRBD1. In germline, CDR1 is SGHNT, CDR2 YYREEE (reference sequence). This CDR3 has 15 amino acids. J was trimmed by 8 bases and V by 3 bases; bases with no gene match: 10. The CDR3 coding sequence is TGTGCCAGCAGCTCCCGACAGGGCCCGGAGGAAAAACTGTTTTTT. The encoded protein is CASSSRQGPEEKLFF.

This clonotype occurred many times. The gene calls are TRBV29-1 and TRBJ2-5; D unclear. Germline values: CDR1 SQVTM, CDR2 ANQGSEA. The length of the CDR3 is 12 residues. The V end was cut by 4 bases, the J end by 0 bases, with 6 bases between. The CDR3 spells CSVGEDQETQYF. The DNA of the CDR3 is TGCAGCGTTGGAGAGGACCAAGAGACCCAGTACTTC.

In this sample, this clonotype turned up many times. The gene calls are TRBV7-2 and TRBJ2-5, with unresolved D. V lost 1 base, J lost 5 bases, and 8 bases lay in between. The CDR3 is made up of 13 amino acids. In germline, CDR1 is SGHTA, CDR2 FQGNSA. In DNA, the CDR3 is TGTGCCAGCAGCTTAGAACAATGGGAGACCCAGTACTTC. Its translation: CASSLEQWETQYF.